Listed below are T cell receptor beta chains from one sample, sequenced in a study of blood T cell repertoires in COVID-19. Sequencing was performed with immunoSEQ multiplex PCR; in TCRdb, only in-frame clones are kept and a portion is missing. This table has approximately 270,000 clones, roughly 91% appearing once. Sequenced input: PBMCs or T cells enriched from blood (not recorded which). These receptor sequences come from a woman in her sixties or seventies who had recovered from COVID-19. The CDR3 runs from the conserved cysteine through the conserved F or W. Each record gives: V gene, CDR3 protein.

V gene: TRBV7-8; CDR3 protein: CASSPGTNRGAQYF
V gene: TRBV28; CDR3 protein: CASTGQVGEKLFF
V gene: TRBV7-9; CDR3 protein: CASSQGTLQADEQFF
V gene: TRBV27; CDR3 protein: CASWGVGYNEQFF
V gene: TRBV9; CDR3 protein: CASSVVDWITDTQYF
V gene: TRBV3-1/TRBV3-2; CDR3 protein: CASNSRAVNTEAFF
V gene: TRBV5-1; CDR3 protein: CASSLLYLEGDTIF
V gene: TRBV10-1; CDR3 protein: CASSESQGSTEAFF
V gene: TRBV28; CDR3 protein: CASSPPTRTGPSGNTIYF
V gene: TRBV24-1; CDR3 protein: CATSDSTGSGWAQHF
V gene: TRBV4-2; CDR3 protein: CASSQGPGNTIYF
V gene: TRBV7-3; CDR3 protein: CASSFTSGTYNEQFF
V gene: TRBV3-1/TRBV3-2; CDR3 protein: CASSQEGSETQYF
V gene: TRBV5-4; CDR3 protein: CASSPAGGGGTYEQYF
V gene: TRBV6-5; CDR3 protein: CASSRTGRGGGYTF
V gene: TRBV27; CDR3 protein: CAVRDRGGTEAFF
V gene: TRBV10-3; CDR3 protein: CAISGGAGELFF
V gene: TRBV6-5; CDR3 protein: CASSPHGTGELFF
V gene: TRBV24-1; CDR3 protein: CATSTAGQNYGYTF
V gene: TRBV30; CDR3 protein: CAWREGLAGQETQYF
V gene: TRBV28; CDR3 protein: CASSLFRGWTEAFF
V gene: TRBV7-9; CDR3 protein: CASSFGGPYEQYF
V gene: TRBV19; CDR3 protein: CASSIGPEAFF
V gene: TRBV28; CDR3 protein: CASSSPAAGGVGTEAFF
V gene: TRBV28; CDR3 protein: CASSPATRRGSSSYNEQFF
V gene: TRBV7-9; CDR3 protein: CASSSPGGELFF
V gene: TRBV5-1; CDR3 protein: CASSFQAGNTEAFF
V gene: TRBV5-1; CDR3 protein: CASRSGQGFEQYF
V gene: TRBV18; CDR3 protein: CASSPPSSYNEQFF
V gene: TRBV3-1/TRBV3-2; CDR3 protein: CASSQARAGGTDTQYF
V gene: TRBV2; CDR3 protein: CASNPAAGTGELFF
V gene: TRBV6-5; CDR3 protein: CASRTGQSYEQYF
V gene: TRBV5-1; CDR3 protein: CASSLGTGTGYEQYF
V gene: TRBV7-9; CDR3 protein: CASSSTAGTGFNQPQHF
V gene: TRBV5-1; CDR3 protein: CASSSQEEFYGYTF
V gene: TRBV12-3/TRBV12-4; CDR3 protein: CASQSTDTQYF
V gene: TRBV18; CDR3 protein: CASSPSSESYEQYF
V gene: TRBV11-3; CDR3 protein: CASSAAGGEAFF
V gene: TRBV5-5; CDR3 protein: CASSLIRTDTEAFF
V gene: TRBV19; CDR3 protein: CAAAPREHQPQHF
V gene: TRBV10-3; CDR3 protein: CAIRPPGRGGSYNEQFF
V gene: TRBV13; CDR3 protein: CASSPRGQLYNEKLFF
V gene: TRBV28; CDR3 protein: CASSSNRGPFDGYTF
V gene: TRBV27; CDR3 protein: CASSLGGIDQPQHF
V gene: TRBV28; CDR3 protein: CASSLLWPPGTSGPSSYNEQFF
V gene: TRBV19; CDR3 protein: CASSITGGIYEQYF
V gene: TRBV28; CDR3 protein: CASSRDTARDYGYTF
V gene: TRBV7-9; CDR3 protein: CASSLGGSEAEAFF
V gene: TRBV4-1; CDR3 protein: CASSQESIPAGVGEQFF
V gene: TRBV7-3; CDR3 protein: CASSPRQGGTGANVLTF
V gene: TRBV6-1; CDR3 protein: CASSDVGLVPYEQYF
V gene: TRBV6-2/TRBV6-3; CDR3 protein: CASSPRRGGLFETQYF
V gene: TRBV19; CDR3 protein: CASSIPGRGYNEQFF
V gene: TRBV5-4; CDR3 protein: CASSLAQQETQYF